This is a list of T cell receptor beta chains from one sample in a study. MiXCR, applied by TCRdb to the RT-PCR reads, yields one record per CDR3 protein. The data show around 700,000 distinct CDR3 sequences, approximately 15% seen once. Sequencing was done on a sample of memory CD4+ T cells from blood. Every receptor here comes from a female donor in good health, serving as a healthy control. Each CDR3 is given with its conserved first and last residue. The order of the fields is clone size, CDR3 length, V gene, J gene, D gene, CDR3 DNA, CDR3 protein. The D gene is left open where the match is weak. Size values are once, few and many counts, or a class for expanded clones, and some rows have none.

>many|15|TRBV15|TRBJ2-7|.
TGTGCCACCAGCAGTGCTCGGTCCCAATCCTACGAGCAGTACTTC
CATSSARSQSYEQYF
>.|13|TRBV7-8|TRBJ1-4|.
TGTGCCAGCAGCTCTTTGACGCGTGAAAAACTGTTTTTT
CASSSLTREKLFF
>.|15|TRBV15|TRBJ2-7|TRBD2
TGTGCCACCAGCAGAGATCCAAGCGGGATGTACGAGCAGTACTTC
CATSRDPSGMYEQYF
>.|16|TRBV5-1|TRBJ2-7|TRBD1
TGCGCCAGCAGCTCGACCCCGGGACAGGGGGCTTTTGAGCAGTACTTC
CASSSTPGQGAFEQYF
>few|13|TRBV11-2|TRBJ2-5|.
TGTGCCAGCAGTGTAGGTGGTCGCGAGACCCAGTACTTC
CASSVGGRETQYF
>.|14|TRBV2|TRBJ1-5|.
TGTGCCAGCAGTGGACAATCGAGCAATCAGCCCCAGCATTTT
CASSGQSSNQPQHF
>.|14|TRBV4-3|TRBJ1-2|.
TGCGCCAGCAGCGCGCCCGGGGCCGACTATGGCTACACCTTC
CASSAPGADYGYTF
>.|11|TRBV20-1|TRBJ2-7|.
TGCAGTGCTAGTCGAGCCTACGAGCAGTACTTC
CSASRAYEQYF
>.|14|TRBV2|TRBJ2-2|.
TGTGCCAGCAGTGAGGGGACATTTACCGGGGAGCTGTTTTTT
CASSEGTFTGELFF
>.|14|TRBV30|TRBJ2-7|.
TGTGCCTGGAATGTTTTAAACAGGAACTACGAGCAGTACTTC
CAWNVLNRNYEQYF
>.|15|TRBV5-1|TRBJ2-7|.
TGCGCCAGCAGCTGGGCCCAGGGGGACTACTACGAGCAGTACTTC
CASSWAQGDYYEQYF
>.|14|TRBV6-2/TRBV6-3|TRBJ2-5|TRBD1
TGTGCCAGCAGTATGACAGGGGTAACGGAGACCCAGTACTTC
CASSMTGVTETQYF
>many|15|TRBV4-2|TRBJ2-1|TRBD2
TGTGCCAGCAGCCAAGTAGATAGCGGGACCGTCAGGCAGTTCTTC
CASSQVDSGTVRQFF
>.|19|TRBV20-1|TRBJ2-4|.
TGCAGTGCTAGAGATGAAGGGAAAGCCTCATTCATAGCCAAAAACATTCAGTACTTC
CSARDEGKASFIAKNIQYF
>.|16|TRBV7-2|TRBJ2-1|.
TGTGCCAGCAGCTTATTCCGCGTAAGCGGCACAGATACGCAGTTCTTC
CASSLFRVSGTDTQFF
>.|16|TRBV5-4|TRBJ2-2|.
TGTGCCAGCACCGGAGGGGGGCCCGCGAACACCGGGGAGCTGTTTTTT
CASTGGGPANTGELFF
>.|14|TRBV12-3/TRBV12-4|TRBJ1-6|.
TGTGCCAGCAGTTTCGGGGGACGTAATTCACCCCTCCACTTT
CASSFGGRNSPLHF
>many|15|TRBV5-6|TRBJ2-5|.
TGTGCCAGCAGCCCGAGTAGGACTCAAAGGGAGACCCAGTACTTC
CASSPSRTQRETQYF
>few|14|TRBV5-1|TRBJ1-2|.
TGCGCCAGCAGCTTGGGAGTCCCACCCCCTGGCTACACCTTC
CASSLGVPPPGYTF
>.|15|TRBV20-1|TRBJ2-3|TRBD2
TGCAGTGCTAGACGTAGCGGGAGGGTACCGGGGGGGCAGTATTTT
CSARRSGRVPGGQYF
>many|12|TRBV29-1|TRBJ2-7|TRBD1
TGCAGCGCAGGACAGGGGACCTACGAGCAGTACTTC
CSAGQGTYEQYF
>many|14|TRBV29-1|TRBJ2-5|TRBD2
TGCAGCGTGAGAGCGGGAGGGCCGGGAGAGACCCAGTACTTC
CSVRAGGPGETQYF
>few|16|TRBV19|TRBJ2-7|TRBD2
TGTGCCAGTAGTATACATCGGCTAGCGGGAGTGAACGAGCAGTACTTC
CASSIHRLAGVNEQYF
>.|12|TRBV20-1|TRBJ1-2|.
TGCAGTGCTGGGCAGGGTTTCTATGGCTACACCTTC
CSAGQGFYGYTF
>.|16|TRBV12-3/TRBV12-4|TRBJ1-4|TRBD1
TGTGCCAGCAGTTTAAGGCAGGGGGCAGTAGGGGAAAAACTGTTTTTT
CASSLRQGAVGEKLFF
>few|16|TRBV7-2|TRBJ1-1|.
TGTGCCAGCAGCTTCCGACGACTCGGGCGTGGCACTGAAGCTTTCTTT
CASSFRRLGRGTEAFF
>few|13|TRBV29-1|TRBJ1-4|.
TGCAGCGCCCAGAGTCGGGCTAATGAAAAACTGTTTTTT
CSAQSRANEKLFF
>.|14|TRBV30|TRBJ2-2|.
TGTGCCTGGAGTAGTGGATTAAACACCGGGGAGCTGTTTTTT
CAWSSGLNTGELFF
>few|15|TRBV6-2/TRBV6-3|TRBJ2-7|.
TGTGCCAGCAGTTACCGACTAGTAACCTCCTACGAGCAGTACTTC
CASSYRLVTSYEQYF
>.|17|TRBV7-9|TRBJ2-5|TRBD2
TGTGCCAGCTTACGTTGGGAAGGACTAGCGGGAGAAGAGACCCAGTACTTC
CASLRWEGLAGEETQYF
>many|13|TRBV28|TRBJ2-7|TRBD1
TGTGCCAGCAGTCCCGGGACAGGGTCCGAGCAGTACTTC
CASSPGTGSEQYF
>few|12|TRBV29-1|TRBJ1-3|TRBD1
TGCAGCGTTGGGGACAGGGGAAACACCATATATTTT
CSVGDRGNTIYF
>many|14|TRBV5-1|TRBJ2-2|.
TGCGCCAGCAGCTTGTTAGAGTTCACCGGGGAGCTGTTTTTT
CASSLLEFTGELFF
>many|15|TRBV7-2|TRBJ2-1|TRBD2
TGTGCCAGCAGCCGGGGGGTCGGGGTATGGGATGAGCAGTTCTTC
CASSRGVGVWDEQFF
>few|13|TRBV5-4|TRBJ2-7|.
TGTGCCAGCAGCGAGTCGATAATTAACGAGCAGTACTTC
CASSESIINEQYF